This T cell receptor (beta chain) was identified during a study of OX40 agonist ivuxolimab in advanced cancers. Method: immunoSEQ multiplex PCR; TCRdb's copy keeps in-frame clones and lacks some. The sample holds 65,000 to 100,000 clones, 94% seen once. The CDR3 loop spans 13 amino acids. In germline, CDR1 is MNHEY, CDR2 SMNVEV (reference sequence). The junction had 3 bases not matched to a gene; V was cut back by 6 bases and J by 2 bases. The material was CD4+ or CD8+ T cells sorted from blood, obtained in a trial of the OX40 agonist ivuxolimab. The V gene is TRBV27, the J gene TRBJ1-2, with 7 bases matching TRBD1. The sequence was obtained from an adult with an advanced solid tumor such as melanoma, head and neck, liver or kidney cancer. The CDR3 DNA sequence: TGTGCCAGCAGATTGACAGGGAACTATGGCTACACCTTC. This translates into CASRLTGNYGYTF.